Included here is one T cell receptor (beta chain) sequence, with context. Methods used by the authors: Reference gene primer amplification gave estimated nucleated cell counts. Produced via immunoSEQ multiplex PCR; TCRdb's table is partial and in-frame only. That table furnishes V, J and clone size, whereas the DNA furnished D and trimming. The sample has around 220,000 clones; 75% to 90% are singletons. The CDR3 covers 19 residues. V was clipped by 0 bases and J by 0 bases, with 18 bases between them. Germline assignment: CDR1 LGHDT and CDR2 YNNKEL (reference sequence). This entry is derived from a study of blood T cell repertoires in COVID-19.

The material sequenced was peripheral blood. This chain connects TRBV3-1 (or the pseudogene TRBV3-2) to TRBJ1-5, with D perhaps TRBD1 (5 bases). The sequence came from a human donor in a cohort sampled during active COVID-19. CDR3 nucleotide sequence: TGTGCCAGCAGCCAAGAGCGCCTACCCAGGGTTTCTAGCAATCAGCCCCAGCATTTT. It yields the protein CASSQERLPRVSSNQPQHF.